This is a list of T cell receptor beta chains from one sample in a study of Ad26.COV2.S vaccination and SARS-CoV-2 variants. Libraries were prepared by immunoSEQ multiplex PCR; TCRdb keeps only in-frame clonotypes and omits some of them. The table shows around 450,000 clones, with more than 80% occurring only once. The specimen was peripheral blood, collected in a trial of Ad26.COV2.S vaccine versus placebo. These receptors originate from a person between 18 and 65 years old who received the Ad26.COV2.S COVID-19 vaccine or a placebo. The CDR3 runs from the conserved cysteine through the conserved F or W. The D gene is left open where the match is weak. Where a row states a size, it is once, few, many or the class of an expanded clone; other rows omit it.

d_call	v_call	clone_size	j_call	cdr3_nt	cdr3_aa
-	TRBV28	-	TRBJ1-2	TGTGCCAGCAGTTTACAGAGTAACTATGGCTACACCTTC	CASSLQSNYGYTF
-	TRBV4-3	-	TRBJ2-7	TGCGCCAGCAGCCAAGGACCGAATTCCTACGAGCAGTACTTC	CASSQGPNSYEQYF
-	TRBV10-2	-	TRBJ1-2	TGCGCCAGCAGTTTAGACAGTCTCTATGGCTACACCTTC	CASSLDSLYGYTF
-	TRBV18	-	TRBJ1-1	TGTGCCAGCTCATCCGACAACATGAACACTGAAGCTTTCTTT	CASSSDNMNTEAFF
-	TRBV27	-	TRBJ1-5	TGTGCCAGCAGCCCTAGGTGGTCCGGCGGGCAGCCCCAGCATTTT	CASSPRWSGGQPQHF
-	TRBV10-3	-	TRBJ2-1	TGTGCCATCAGTGGGAACTCCTACAATGAGCAGTTCTTC	CAISGNSYNEQFF
-	TRBV18	-	TRBJ2-7	TGTGCCAGCTCCTCGGCGGTTTACGAGCAGTACTTC	CASSSAVYEQYF
-	TRBV20-1	-	TRBJ2-7	TGCAGTGCTAGAGATTTCAACGAGCAGTACTTC	CSARDFNEQYF
-	TRBV30	-	TRBJ1-4	TGTGCCTGGAGTTATCCAGGGGATGAAAAACTGTTTTTT	CAWSYPGDEKLFF
-	TRBV2	-	TRBJ2-2	TGTGCCAGCGTGGCGAAACTGAACACCGGGGAGCTGTTTTTT	CASVAKLNTGELFF
-	TRBV5-4	-	TRBJ2-4	TGTGCCAGCAGCTCCCAGGGAGCCAAGGCCAAAAACATTCAGTACTTC	CASSSQGAKAKNIQYF
-	TRBV6-6	-	TRBJ2-1	TGTGCCAGCAGTCACCTGAGACTCCAAGATGAGCAGTTCTTC	CASSHLRLQDEQFF
-	TRBV7-2	-	TRBJ2-6	TGTGCCAGCAGCTTAGCCGGGTCTGGGGCCAACGTCCTGACTTTC	CASSLAGSGANVLTF
-	TRBV3-1/TRBV3-2	-	TRBJ2-1	TGTGCCAGCAGCCAAGACGAGGGCTCCTACAATGAGCAGTTCTTC	CASSQDEGSYNEQFF
TRBD1	TRBV6-5	-	TRBJ2-7	TGTGCCAGCAGTTACTCTAGGGGGCCGGGGTACGAGCAGTACTTC	CASSYSRGPGYEQYF
-	TRBV5-1	-	TRBJ1-1	TGCGCCAGCAGAAGGGAGGGCATCGGGTACACTGAAGCTTTCTTT	CASRREGIGYTEAFF
-	TRBV6-1	-	TRBJ1-1	TGTGCCAGCAGTGAACAGGGCCACACTGAAGCTTTCTTT	CASSEQGHTEAFF
-	TRBV18	-	TRBJ1-3	TGTGCCAGCTCACTTCCGGGCTCTGGAAACACCATATATTTT	CASSLPGSGNTIYF
-	TRBV24-1	-	TRBJ1-1	TGTGCCACCAGTGATGGGCGTTTGAACACTGAAGCTTTCTTT	CATSDGRLNTEAFF
-	TRBV9	-	TRBJ1-1	TGTGCCAGCAGCGTAACCCCTACAAACACTGAAGCTTTCTTT	CASSVTPTNTEAFF
TRBD2	TRBV10-3	-	TRBJ2-3	TGTGCCATCAGTGGTGGACTAGCGGGAGGCGGAGCAGATACGCAGTATTTT	CAISGGLAGGGADTQYF
-	TRBV12-3/TRBV12-4	-	TRBJ2-5	TGTGCCAGCAGCTTAGGGCGGGAGACCCAGTACTTC	CASSLGRETQYF
TRBD1	TRBV5-5	-	TRBJ2-5	TGTGCCAGCAGCTTGTCCCCGGGACAGGGAAGCCAAGAGACCCAGTACTTC	CASSLSPGQGSQETQYF
TRBD1	TRBV28	-	TRBJ2-3	TGTGCCAGCAGTTTATGGACAGGGGGGACAGATACGCAGTATTTT	CASSLWTGGTDTQYF
TRBD1	TRBV11-2	-	TRBJ1-5	TGTGCCAGCAGCCCGGAGGACAGGAGCAATCAGCCCCAGCATTTT	CASSPEDRSNQPQHF
-	TRBV4-3	-	TRBJ2-2	TGCGCCAGCAGCCAAGAGAGGGATGGCGGGGAGCTGTTTTTT	CASSQERDGGELFF
-	TRBV23-1	-	TRBJ1-4	TGCGCCAGCAGTCAAAGGCCCCAGGGTATAGAAAAACTGTTTTTT	CASSQRPQGIEKLFF
-	TRBV24-1	-	TRBJ2-2	TGTGCCGTGGGGGGGCCCAAAGCCGGGGAGCTGTTTTTT	CAVGGPKAGELFF
-	TRBV5-6	-	TRBJ2-3	TGTGCCAGCAGCTTGTTAAGGTCTGGAACTAGCACAGATACGCAGTATTTT	CASSLLRSGTSTDTQYF
-	TRBV2	-	TRBJ1-4	TGTGCCAGCAGTGACAGGGGTGAGGGGTATTGGGAAAAACTGTTTTTT	CASSDRGEGYWEKLFF
-	TRBV10-3	-	TRBJ2-5	TGTGCCATCAGTGATGACCAAGAGACCCAGTACTTC	CAISDDQETQYF
-	TRBV6-2/TRBV6-3	-	TRBJ1-5	TGTGCCAGCAGTCCCTTAGGACAGCCCCAGCATTTT	CASSPLGQPQHF
TRBD1	TRBV9	-	TRBJ1-1	TGTGCCAGCAGCCCCAGGGACAGGGTCACTGAAGCTTTCTTT	CASSPRDRVTEAFF
-	TRBV3-1/TRBV3-2	-	TRBJ2-2	TGTGCCAGCAGCCGCCCAGGGGAGGGCAGGGGGCGGGGCGGCGTCACCGGGGAGCTGTTTTTT	CASSRPGEGRGRGGVTGELFF
TRBD2	TRBV27	-	TRBJ2-7	TGTGCCAGCAGCCCTAGGACTAGCGGGATTCTGAGGTACGAGCAGTACTTC	CASSPRTSGILRYEQYF
-	TRBV30	-	TRBJ2-2	TGTGCCTGGAGTACGGAGCAGAACACCGGGGAGCTGTTTTTT	CAWSTEQNTGELFF
-	TRBV5-4	once	TRBJ1-2	TGTGCCAGCAGCTCGGACGGTTATGGCTACACCTTC	CASSSDGYGYTF
-	TRBV29-1	-	TRBJ2-7	TGCAGCGCCGGGGTGGGCTACGAGCAGTACTTC	CSAGVGYEQYF